This TCR beta chain derives from a study of response to subunit inactivated influenza vaccine. Study-wide points: Each seasonal influenza vaccination, the authors suggested, recruits few new T cells.

To note about this clonotype: Its antigen is as yet unknown.

A single record per CDR3 protein comes from TCRdb applying MiXCR to the RT-PCR reads. The sample lists 550,000 to 800,000 distinct CDR3 sequences, around a sixth seen once, with around 10% in the top ten. V dropped 0 bases and J dropped 11 bases, with 11 bases sitting between them. The CDR3 length is 13 residues. This TCR was sampled from a man aged 50 or older who received an inactivated influenza vaccine. The chain couples TRBV12-3 or TRBV12-4 to TRBJ2-4, with D perhaps TRBD1 (5 bases). The specimen comprised PBMCs from blood, sampled 11 to 12 days after vaccination. The CDR3 bases are TGTGCCAGCAGTTTAGCTCAGGGATCGGTTCAGTACTTC. It encodes CASSLAQGSVQYF.